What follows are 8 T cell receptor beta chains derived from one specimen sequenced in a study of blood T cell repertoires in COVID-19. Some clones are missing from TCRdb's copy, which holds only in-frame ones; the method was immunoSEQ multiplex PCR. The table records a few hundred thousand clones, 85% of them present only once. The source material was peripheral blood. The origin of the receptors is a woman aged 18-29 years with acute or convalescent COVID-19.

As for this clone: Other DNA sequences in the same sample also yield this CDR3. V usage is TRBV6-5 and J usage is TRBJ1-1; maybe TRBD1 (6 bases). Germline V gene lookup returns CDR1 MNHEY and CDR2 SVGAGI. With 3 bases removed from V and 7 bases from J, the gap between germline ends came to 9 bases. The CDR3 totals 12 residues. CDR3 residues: CASSYRGGEAFF. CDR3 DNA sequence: TGTGCCAGCAGTTATAGGGGGGGTGAAGCTTTCTTT.

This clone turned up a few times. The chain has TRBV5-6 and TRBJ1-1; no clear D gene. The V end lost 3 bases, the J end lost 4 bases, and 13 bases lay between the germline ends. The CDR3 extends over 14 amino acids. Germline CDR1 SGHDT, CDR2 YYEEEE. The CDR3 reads CASSWAGTGTEAFF. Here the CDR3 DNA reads TGTGCCAGCAGCTGGGCGGGAACGGGCACTGAAGCTTTCTTT.

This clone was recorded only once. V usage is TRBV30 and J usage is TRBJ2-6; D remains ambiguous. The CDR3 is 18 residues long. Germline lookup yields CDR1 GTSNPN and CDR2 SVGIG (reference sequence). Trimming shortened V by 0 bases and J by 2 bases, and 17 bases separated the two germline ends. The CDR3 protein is CAWSVGPPTSAGANVLTF. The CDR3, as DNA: TGTGCCTGGAGTGTAGGCCCCCCAACAAGCGCTGGGGCCAACGTCCTGACTTTC.

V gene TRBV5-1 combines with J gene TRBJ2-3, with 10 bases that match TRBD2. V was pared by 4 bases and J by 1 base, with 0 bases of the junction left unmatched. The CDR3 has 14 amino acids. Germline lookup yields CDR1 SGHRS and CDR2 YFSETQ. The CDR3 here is CASSTSGGTDTQYF. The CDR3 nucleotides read TGCGCCAGCAGCACTAGCGGGGGCACAGATACGCAGTATTTT.

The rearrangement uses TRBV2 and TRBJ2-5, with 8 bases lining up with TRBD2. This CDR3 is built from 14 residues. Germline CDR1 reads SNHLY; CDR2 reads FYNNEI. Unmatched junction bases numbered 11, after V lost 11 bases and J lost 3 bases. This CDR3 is CAWRTSGFKETQYF. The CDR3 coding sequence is TGTGCCTGGAGAACTAGCGGTTTTAAAGAGACCCAGTACTTC.

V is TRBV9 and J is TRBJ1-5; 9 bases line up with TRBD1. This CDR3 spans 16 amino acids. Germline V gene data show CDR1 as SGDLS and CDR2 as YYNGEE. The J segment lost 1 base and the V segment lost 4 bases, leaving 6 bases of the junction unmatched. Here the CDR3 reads CASSPGQGQSNQPQHF. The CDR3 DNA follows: TGTGCCAGCAGCCCGGGACAGGGACAAAGCAATCAGCCCCAGCATTTT.

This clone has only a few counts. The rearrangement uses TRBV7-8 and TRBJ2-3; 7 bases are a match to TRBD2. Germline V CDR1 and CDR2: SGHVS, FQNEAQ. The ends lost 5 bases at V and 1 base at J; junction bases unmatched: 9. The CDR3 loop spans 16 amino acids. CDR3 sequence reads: CASSLEIAGGTDTQYF. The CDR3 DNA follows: TGTGCCAGCAGCCTAGAAATTGCGGGGGGCACAGATACGCAGTATTTT.

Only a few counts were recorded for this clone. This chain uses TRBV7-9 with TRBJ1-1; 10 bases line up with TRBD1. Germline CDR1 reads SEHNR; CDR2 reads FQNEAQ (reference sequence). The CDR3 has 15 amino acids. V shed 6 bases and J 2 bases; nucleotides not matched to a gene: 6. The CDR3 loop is CASRARDRGNTEAFF. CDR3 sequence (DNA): TGTGCCAGCAGAGCCCGGGACAGGGGTAACACTGAAGCTTTCTTT.